The clone carrying this T cell receptor beta chain came up a few times. Its matching antigen is unknown. Gene names refer to mouse genes. The missing CDR3 end, 4 residues past where the read stops, is filled in from the germline J gene. The record originates from a study of CD8+ T cells in alopecia areata. The time point: mouse skin 3 weeks after grafting. Extracted from the samples, RNA was reverse transcribed into cDNA to serve as the sequencing template. Here immunoSEQ multiplex PCR was the method, and the copy in TCRdb shows in-frame clones only, minus some. The repertoire consists of about 2,100 clones, none detected only once. Study-level findings and limits: Affected lesional scalp, above all in alopecia totalis/universalis, was more clonal than normal scalp. Mice showed clearer TCR sharing than patients did, a gap that was possibly HLA-related.

This CDR3 has 15 residues. From germline, CDR1 is GKSSPN and CDR2 SITVG. Trimming removed 0 bases from V and 3 bases from J; junction bases left unmatched: 5. The starting material was skin, obtained at week 3. This TCR was recovered from a C3H/HeJ mouse with alopecia areata. This line is of MHC haplotype H2-k. The chain combines TRBV31 with TRBJ2-1, with 7 positions matching TRBD2. This CDR3 reads CAWSLGLGVYAEQFF. CDR3 DNA (partial): TGTGCCTGGAGTCTAGGGCTGGGGGTCTATGCT.